The source of this TCR beta chain is a study of blood T cell repertoires in COVID-19. Study-level background: COVID-19 samples, acute and convalescent, were from the United States, Italy and Spain. Sample material is recorded as cDNA or gDNA derived from T cells, B-cell-depleted T cells, or PBMCs.

In the original workflow: Reference gene primer amplification yielded estimated nucleated cell counts. Here immunoSEQ multiplex PCR was the method, and the copy in TCRdb shows in-frame clones only, minus some. V, J and clone size are those of that table, while D and trimming were read from the DNA. The sample has 100,000 to 130,000 clones; about nine tenths are singletons. This CDR3 is 15 amino acids long. CDR1 is SGHDN, CDR2 FVKESK, per germline. Trimming removed 3 bases from V and 4 bases from J, with 16 bases in between. The sequence was collected from a human donor in a cohort sampled during active COVID-19. The sequenced material came from peripheral blood. This chain uses TRBV14 with TRBJ2-7; D gene uncertain. CDR3 loop: CASSHRLSGSYEQYF. The CDR3 region has the DNA TGTGCCAGCAGCCACAGGTTGTCAGGTTCGTACGAGCAGTACTTC.